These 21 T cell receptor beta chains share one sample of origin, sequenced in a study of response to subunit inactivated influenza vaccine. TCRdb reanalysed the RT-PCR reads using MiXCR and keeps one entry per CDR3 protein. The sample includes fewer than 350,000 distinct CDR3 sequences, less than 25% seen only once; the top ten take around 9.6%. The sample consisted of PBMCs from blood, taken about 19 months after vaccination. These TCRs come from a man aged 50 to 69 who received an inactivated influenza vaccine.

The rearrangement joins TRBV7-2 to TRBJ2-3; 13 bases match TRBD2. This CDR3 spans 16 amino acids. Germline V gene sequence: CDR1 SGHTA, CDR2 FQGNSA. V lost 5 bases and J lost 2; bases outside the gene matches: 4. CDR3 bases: TGTGCCAGCAGCCAGGGACTAGCGGGGCTCACAGATACGCAGTATTTT. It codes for CASSQGLAGLTDTQYF.

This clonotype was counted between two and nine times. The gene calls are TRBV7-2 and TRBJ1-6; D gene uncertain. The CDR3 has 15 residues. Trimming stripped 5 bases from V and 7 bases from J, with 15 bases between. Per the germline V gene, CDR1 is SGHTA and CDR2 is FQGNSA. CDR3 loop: CASSPLWTENSPLHF. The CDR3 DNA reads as TGTGCCAGCAGCCCGCTGTGGACGGAAAATTCACCCCTCCACTTT.

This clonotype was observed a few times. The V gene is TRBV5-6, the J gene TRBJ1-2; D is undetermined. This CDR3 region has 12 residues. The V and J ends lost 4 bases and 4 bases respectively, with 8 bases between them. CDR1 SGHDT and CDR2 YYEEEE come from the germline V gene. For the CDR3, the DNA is TGTGCCAGCAGCCCCCGTCCCTATGGCTACACCTTC. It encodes CASSPRPYGYTF.

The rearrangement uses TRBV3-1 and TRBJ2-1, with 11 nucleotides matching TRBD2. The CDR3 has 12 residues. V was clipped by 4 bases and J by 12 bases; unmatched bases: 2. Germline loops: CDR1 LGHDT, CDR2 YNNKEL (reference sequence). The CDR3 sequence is CASSLTSGGQFF. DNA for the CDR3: TGTGCCAGCAGCCTAACTAGCGGGGGGCAGTTCTTC.

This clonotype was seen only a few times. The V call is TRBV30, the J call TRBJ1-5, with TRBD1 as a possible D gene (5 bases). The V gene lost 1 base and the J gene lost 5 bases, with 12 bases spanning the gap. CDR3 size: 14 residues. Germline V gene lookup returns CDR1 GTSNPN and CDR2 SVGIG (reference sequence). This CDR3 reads CAWSGTRDDQPQHF. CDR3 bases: TGTGCCTGGAGTGGGACAAGGGATGATCAGCCCCAGCATTTT.

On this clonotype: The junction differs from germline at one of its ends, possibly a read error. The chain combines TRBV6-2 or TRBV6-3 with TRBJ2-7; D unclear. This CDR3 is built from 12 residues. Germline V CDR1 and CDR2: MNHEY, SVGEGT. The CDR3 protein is CASSDPSDEQYF. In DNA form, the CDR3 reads TGTGCCAGCAGTGATCCCTCCGACGAGCAGTACTTC.

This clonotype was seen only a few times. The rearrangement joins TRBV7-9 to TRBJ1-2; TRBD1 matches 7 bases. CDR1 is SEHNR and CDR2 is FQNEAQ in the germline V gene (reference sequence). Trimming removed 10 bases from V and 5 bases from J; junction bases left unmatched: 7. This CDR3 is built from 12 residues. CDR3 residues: CAIQQGPYGYTF. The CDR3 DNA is TGTGCCATCCAACAGGGGCCGTATGGCTACACCTTC.

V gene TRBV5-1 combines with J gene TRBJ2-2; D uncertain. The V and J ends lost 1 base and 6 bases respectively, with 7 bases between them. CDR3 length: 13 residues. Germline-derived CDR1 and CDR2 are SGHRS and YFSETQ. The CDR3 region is CASSLMVPGELFF. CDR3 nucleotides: TGCGCCAGCAGCTTGATGGTTCCCGGGGAGCTGTTTTTT. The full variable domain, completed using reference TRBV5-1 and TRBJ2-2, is KAGVTQTPRYLIKTRGQQVTLSCSPISGHRSVSWYQQTPGQGLQFLFEYFSETQRNKGNFPGRFSGRQFSNSRSEMNVSTLELGDSALYLCASSLMVPGELFFGEGSRLTVL.

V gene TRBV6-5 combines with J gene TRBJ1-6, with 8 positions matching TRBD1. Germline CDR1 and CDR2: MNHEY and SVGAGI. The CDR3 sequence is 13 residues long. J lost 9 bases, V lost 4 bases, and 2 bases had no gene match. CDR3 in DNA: TGTGCCAGCAGTTTCAGGGGGCCTTCACCCCTCCACTTT. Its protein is CASSFRGPSPLHF.

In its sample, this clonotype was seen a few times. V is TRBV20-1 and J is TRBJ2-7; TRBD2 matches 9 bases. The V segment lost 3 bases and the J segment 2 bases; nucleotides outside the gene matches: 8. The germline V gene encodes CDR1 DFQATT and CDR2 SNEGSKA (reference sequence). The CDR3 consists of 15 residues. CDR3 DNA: TGCAGTGCTAGGACGGCGCGGGGGGGAGCCTACGAGCAGTACTTC. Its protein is CSARTARGGAYEQYF.

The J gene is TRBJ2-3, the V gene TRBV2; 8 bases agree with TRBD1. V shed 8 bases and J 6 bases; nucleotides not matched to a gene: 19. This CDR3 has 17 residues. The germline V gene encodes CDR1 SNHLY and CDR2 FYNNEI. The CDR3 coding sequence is TGTGCCAGCTCCCCAGGGGGCCGGGACTGGGCCACCGATACGCAGTATTTT. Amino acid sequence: CASSPGGRDWATDTQYF.

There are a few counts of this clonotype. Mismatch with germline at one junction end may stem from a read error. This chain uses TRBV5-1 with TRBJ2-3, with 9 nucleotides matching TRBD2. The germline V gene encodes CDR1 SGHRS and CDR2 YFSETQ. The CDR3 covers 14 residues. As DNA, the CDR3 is TGTGCCAGCAGTTTAGCGGGAGTCACAGATACGCAGTATTTT. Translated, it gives CASSLAGVTDTQYF.

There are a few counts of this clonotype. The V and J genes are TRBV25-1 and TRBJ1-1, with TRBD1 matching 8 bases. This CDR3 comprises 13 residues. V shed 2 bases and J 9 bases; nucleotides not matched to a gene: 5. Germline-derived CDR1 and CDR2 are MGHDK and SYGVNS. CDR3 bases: TGTGCCAGCAGTGAAACCGGACAGGGTAAAGCTTTCTTT. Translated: CASSETGQGKAFF.

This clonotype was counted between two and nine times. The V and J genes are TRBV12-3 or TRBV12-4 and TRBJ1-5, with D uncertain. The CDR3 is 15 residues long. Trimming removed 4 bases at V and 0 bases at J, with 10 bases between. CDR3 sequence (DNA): TGTGCCAGCAGTTCGGACGGGATTAGCAATCAGCCCCAGCATTTT. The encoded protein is CASSSDGISNQPQHF.

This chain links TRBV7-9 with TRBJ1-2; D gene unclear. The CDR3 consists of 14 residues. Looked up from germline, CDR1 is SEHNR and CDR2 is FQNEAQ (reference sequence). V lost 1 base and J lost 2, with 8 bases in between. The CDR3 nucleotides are TGTGCCAGCAGCTTAGGAAAACTGAACTATGGCTACACCTTC. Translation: CASSLGKLNYGYTF.

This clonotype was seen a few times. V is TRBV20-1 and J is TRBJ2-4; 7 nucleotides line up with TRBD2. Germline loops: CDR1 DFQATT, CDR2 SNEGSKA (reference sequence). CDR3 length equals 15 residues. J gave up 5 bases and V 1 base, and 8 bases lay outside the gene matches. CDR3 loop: CSARGKAGSENIQYF. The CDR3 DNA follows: TGCAGTGCTAGAGGAAAAGCGGGAAGTGAAAACATTCAGTACTTC.

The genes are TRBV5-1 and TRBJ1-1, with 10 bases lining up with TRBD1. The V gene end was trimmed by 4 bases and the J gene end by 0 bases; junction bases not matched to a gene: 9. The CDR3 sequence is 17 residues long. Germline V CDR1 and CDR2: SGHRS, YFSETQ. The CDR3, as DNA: TGCGCCAGCAGCCCCGGACAGGGGGGATATATGAACACTGAAGCTTTCTTT. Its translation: CASSPGQGGYMNTEAFF.

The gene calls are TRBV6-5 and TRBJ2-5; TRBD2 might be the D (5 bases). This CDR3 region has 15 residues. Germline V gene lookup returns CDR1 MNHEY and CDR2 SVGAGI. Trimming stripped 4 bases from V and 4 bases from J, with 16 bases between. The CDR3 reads CASSSPTTRVETQYF. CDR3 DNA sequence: TGTGCCAGCAGTTCGCCGACTACCCGGGTAGAGACCCAGTACTTC.

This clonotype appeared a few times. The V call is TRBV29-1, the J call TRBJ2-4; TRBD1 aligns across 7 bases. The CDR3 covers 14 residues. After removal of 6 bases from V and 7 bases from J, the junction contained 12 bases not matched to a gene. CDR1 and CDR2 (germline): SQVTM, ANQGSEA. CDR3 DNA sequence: TGCAGCGTGGGTAGGGGGCAGGGGGATAACATTCAGTACTTC. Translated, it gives CSVGRGQGDNIQYF.

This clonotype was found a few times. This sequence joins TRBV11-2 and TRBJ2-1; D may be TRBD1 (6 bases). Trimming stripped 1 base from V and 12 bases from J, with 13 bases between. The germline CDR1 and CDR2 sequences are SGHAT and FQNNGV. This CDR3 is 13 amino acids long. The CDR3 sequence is CASSLGFTGRQFF. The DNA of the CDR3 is TGTGCCAGCAGCTTAGGGTTCACAGGGAGGCAGTTCTTC.

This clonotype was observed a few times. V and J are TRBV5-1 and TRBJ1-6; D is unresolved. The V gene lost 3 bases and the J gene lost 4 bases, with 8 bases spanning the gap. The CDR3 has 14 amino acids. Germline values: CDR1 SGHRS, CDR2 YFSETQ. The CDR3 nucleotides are TGCGCCAGCAGCTCCGGAGAGTATAATTCACCCCTCCACTTT. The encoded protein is CASSSGEYNSPLHF.